This T cell receptor beta chain was profiled in a study of T cell changes during pregnancy in multiple sclerosis (dated by TCRdb to about 2019). For the study in its entirety: The study examined how the T cell repertoire changed over the course of pregnancy in women with multiple sclerosis.

The protocol used for the library was the immunoSEQ multiplex PCR assay. TCRdb took this table from immuneACCESS and kept in-frame rearrangements with V and J called. Such tables lack part of the clones; where checked against another copy, unresolved V genes explain under half of the gap, and the rest is unexplained. The sample table lists about 18,000 clones, less than 90% of them with a count of one. Together, the top ten hold 15% to 20% of the sample. A word on this clone: What antigen it recognizes has not been identified. No base qualities exist here, and no much larger clone lies one base off it.

Source: CD8+ T cells from peripheral blood mononuclear cells, taken in the third trimester of pregnancy. The sequence came from a female donor in good health, enrolled as a control in a pregnancy study.

The CDR3 protein sequence reads: CASSLVLGRYNEQFF. DNA sequence: TGTGCCAGCAGCTTAGTATTGGGCAGATACAATGAGCAGTTCTTC. The chain is made from TRBV7-9 and TRBJ2-1; the D gene remains uncertain. The V end loses 1 base and the J end loses 4 bases, and a stretch of 11 bases separates them. The CDR3 numbers 15 residues from cysteine through phenylalanine. Left in the record is the CDR3 DNA by itself, 45 bases read in frame from the first base. The germline V gene (reference sequence) supplies CDR1 SEHNR and CDR2 FQNEAQ. Extended through the reference TRBV7-9 and TRBJ2-1 proteins, this CDR3 yields the full variable domain: DTGVSQNPRHKITKRGQNVTFRCDPISEHNRLYWYRQTLGQGPEFLTYFQNEAQLEKSRLLSDRFSAERPKGSFSTLEIQRTEQGDSAMYLCASSLVLGRYNEQFFGPGTRLTVL.